The 28 T cell receptor beta chains below were found in one sample sequenced in a study of identical twins. TCRdb fed the 5' RACE reads into MiXCR, producing one record per CDR3 protein. The sample includes 260,000 or so distinct CDR3 sequences, 6% to 8.5% of them seen just once. The sample was also reused in another study, on yellow fever vaccine responses in identical twins.

The specimen sequenced was CD8+ T cells sorted from blood. The source is a woman younger than 30 in good health.

This clonotype was seen at least ten times. CDR3 protein: CASSLDSVRLRDNEQFF. The CDR3 nucleotides are TGCGCCAGCAGCTTGGATTCGGTTCGTCTCCGGGACAATGAGCAGTTCTTC. The J gene is TRBJ2-1, the V gene TRBV5-1; no clear D gene. Germline V gives CDR1 SGHRS, CDR2 YFSETQ. This CDR3 is 17 amino acids long. V gave up 0 bases and J gave up 5 bases, with 18 bases separating them.

This clonotype came up a few times. This chain links TRBV20-1 with TRBJ2-3, with D maybe TRBD2 (5 bases). Germline lookup yields CDR1 DFQATT and CDR2 SNEGSKA (reference sequence). The CDR3 is 16 amino acids. The germline V and J ends were trimmed by 1 base and 4 bases, with 18 bases remaining between them. CDR3 region: CSARALTLPGADTQYF. The CDR3, as DNA: TGCAGTGCTAGAGCCCTAACTCTCCCCGGGGCAGATACGCAGTATTTT.

The chain couples TRBV28 to TRBJ2-1; D is possibly TRBD1 or TRBD2 (6 bases each). Germline V gene data show CDR1 as MDHEN and CDR2 as SYDVKM. Trimming shortened V by 4 bases and J by 4 bases, and 20 bases separated the two germline ends. The CDR3 runs 17 residues. CDR3 sequence (DNA): TGTGCCAGCAGTTACCCATTAGGGGGGCGGGATTACAATGAGCAGTTCTTC. Translating gives CASSYPLGGRDYNEQFF.

The rearrangement links TRBV28 to TRBJ2-3; D gene unclear. The CDR3 has 14 amino acids. V gave up 6 bases and J gave up 1 base, with 11 bases separating them. The germline gives CDR1 MDHEN, CDR2 SYDVKM. CDR3 sequence reads: CASSPPWRTDTQYF. The CDR3 region has the DNA TGTGCCAGCAGCCCTCCCTGGCGCACAGATACGCAGTATTTT.

This clonotype has ten or more counts. The rearrangement uses TRBV4-1 and TRBJ1-2, with 7 bases identical to TRBD1. The V segment lost 4 bases and the J segment 2 bases; nucleotides outside the gene matches: 4. The CDR3 totals 14 residues. The V gene's germline CDR1 is MGHRA and CDR2 YSYEKL. CDR3 coding DNA: TGCGCCAGCAGCCCAGAACAGGGGAACTATGGCTACACCTTC. Its protein product is CASSPEQGNYGYTF.

In its sample, this clonotype was seen many times. The V call is TRBV20-1, the J call TRBJ2-2, with D perhaps given as TRBD1 or TRBD2 (6 bases each). Germline CDR1 reads DFQATT; CDR2 reads SNEGSKA (reference sequence). Trimming left V 1 base short and J 1 base short, with 25 bases between. The length of the CDR3 is 20 residues. The chain's CDR3 is CSARVPWDTGAQGNTGELFF. In DNA, the CDR3 is TGCAGTGCTAGAGTCCCTTGGGATACGGGGGCCCAAGGGAACACCGGGGAGCTGTTTTTT.

The chain links TRBV7-8 to TRBJ2-1; 14 bases line up with TRBD2. After removal of 4 bases from V and 13 bases from J, the junction contained 12 bases not matched to a gene. Germline CDR1 reads SGHVS; CDR2 reads FQNEAQ. CDR3 length: 16 amino acids. CDR3 DNA sequence: TGTGCCAGCAGCTCCCCTCGGACTAGCGGGGGGTACGACCAGTTCTTC. This gives the protein CASSSPRTSGGYDQFF.

This clonotype was seen many times. The CDR3 region is CASSLDPGRNQPQHF. The CDR3 region has the DNA TGTGCCAGCAGCTTAGATCCGGGGCGCAATCAGCCCCAGCATTTT. The chain has TRBV11-2 and TRBJ1-5; D possibly corresponds to TRBD1 (5 bases). The CDR3 runs 15 residues. With 0 bases removed from V and 2 bases from J, the gap between germline ends came to 8 bases. Germline CDR1 and CDR2: SGHAT and FQNNGV.

This chain connects TRBV7-7 to TRBJ2-2, with 8 bases identical to TRBD1. This CDR3 comprises 16 residues. Trimming cost V 5 bases and J 3 bases; bases outside gene matches: 8. CDR1 is SSHAT and CDR2 is FNYEAQ in the germline V gene (reference sequence). The chain's CDR3 is CASSLGQGGHTGELFF. The CDR3 DNA sequence: TGTGCCAGCAGCCTCGGACAGGGTGGTCACACCGGGGAGCTGTTTTTT.

This clonotype was picked up many times. CDR3 amino acids: CASSLGGEYNEQFF. In DNA, the CDR3 is TGTGCCAGCAGTTTAGGAGGCGAGTACAATGAGCAGTTCTTC. The genes are TRBV12-3 or TRBV12-4 and TRBJ2-1; D remains unclear. The CDR3 is 14 residues long. Trimming cost V 1 base and J 4 bases, with 8 bases left between them.

This clonotype was counted only a few times. The V call is TRBV11-3, the J call TRBJ2-7; 9 bases map to TRBD2. J gave up 6 bases and V 4 bases, and 16 bases lay outside the gene matches. Germline V gene data show CDR1 as SGHNT and CDR2 as YENEEA. CDR3 length: 17 residues. CDR3 region: CASSSLNTGTSRREQYF. CDR3 in DNA: TGTGCCAGCAGCTCGCTCAATACCGGGACTAGCCGGCGCGAGCAGTACTTC.

This clonotype has a handful of counts. The chain has TRBV7-8 and TRBJ2-5; no reliable D call. Germline values: CDR1 SGHVS, CDR2 FQNEAQ. CDR3 size: 16 residues. The germline V and J ends were trimmed by 1 base and 1 base, with 13 bases remaining between them. The CDR3 DNA sequence: TGTGCCAGCAGCTTAGGGGGTATAAGGCTCCAAGAGACCCAGTACTTC. Its protein is CASSLGGIRLQETQYF.

This clonotype was detected a few times. The J gene is TRBJ2-1, the V gene TRBV5-6, with TRBD2 matching over 9 bases. This CDR3 has 16 residues. Germline V lookup: CDR1 SGHDT, CDR2 YYEEEE. V dropped 0 bases and J dropped 9; count of bases not matched to a gene: 10. In nucleotides, the CDR3 is TGTGCCAGCAGCTTGGAACTAGCGGGTCCTCAACTTGAGCAGTTCTTC. Encoded protein: CASSLELAGPQLEQFF.

CDR3 amino acids: CASGYKQGNTEAFF. The CDR3 DNA sequence: TGTGCTAGTGGTTACAAACAGGGGAACACTGAAGCTTTCTTT. The chain joins TRBV12-5 to TRBJ1-1, with D possibly being TRBD1 (6 bases). V lost 4 bases to trimming and J lost 1 base, with 10 bases between them. CDR3 length equals 14 residues. Germline CDR1 LGHNT, CDR2 FRNRAP.

This sequence joins TRBV20-1 and TRBJ1-1, with D maybe TRBD1 (5 bases). This CDR3 is built from 13 residues. Trimming removed 6 bases from V and 4 bases from J, with 15 bases in between. Germline-derived CDR1 and CDR2 are DFQATT and SNEGSKA (reference sequence). CDR3 sequence (DNA): TGCAGTGCAGGGATGGGGGTGATCACTGAAGCTTTCTTT. Amino acids: CSAGMGVITEAFF.

This clonotype was counted only a few times. This rearrangement joins TRBV7-9 to TRBJ1-6; 10 bases agree with TRBD1. Germline lookup yields CDR1 SEHNR and CDR2 FQNEAQ (reference sequence). This CDR3 has 15 amino acids. V lost 3 bases and J lost 7; bases outside the gene matches: 3. The CDR3 loop reads CASSLEDRGNSPLHF. The DNA of the CDR3 is TGTGCCAGCAGCTTGGAGGACAGGGGGAATTCACCCCTCCACTTT.

The chain joins TRBV7-9 to TRBJ2-5; the D gene is possibly TRBD1 (6 bases). Trimming cost V 6 bases and J 4 bases, with 18 bases left between them. Germline values: CDR1 SEHNR, CDR2 FQNEAQ (reference sequence). The CDR3 has 15 residues. CDR3 sequence reads: CASRSTYWGLETQYF. Here the CDR3 DNA reads TGTGCCAGCAGATCAACTTATTGGGGGCTAGAGACCCAGTACTTC.

The chain recombines TRBV12-5 with TRBJ2-2; D is unresolved. V shed 1 base and J shed 5 bases, with 8 bases lying between them. Germline V gene lookup returns CDR1 LGHNT and CDR2 FRNRAP. The CDR3 is 14 amino acids. As DNA, the CDR3 is TGTGCTAGTGGTTTGGGGGCGCCTACCGGGGAGCTGTTTTTT. Amino acid sequence: CASGLGAPTGELFF.

This clonotype was seen a handful of times. The chain employs TRBV5-4 and TRBJ2-3; 10 positions match TRBD1. CDR1 and CDR2 from the germline V gene are SGHNT and YYREEE (reference sequence). The trim removed 4 bases at V and 0 bases at J, leaving 5 bases unmatched. There are 16 residues in the CDR3. This CDR3 is CASSIWDRGSTDTQYF. CDR3 coding DNA: TGTGCCAGCAGCATTTGGGACAGGGGAAGCACAGATACGCAGTATTTT. The complete variable domain, with remaining parts taken from reference TRBV5-4 and TRBJ2-3, reads ETGVTQSPTHLIKTRGQQVTLRCSSQSGHNTVSWYQQALGQGPQFIFQYYREEENGRGNFPPRFSGLQFPNYSSELNVNALELDDSALYLCASSIWDRGSTDTQYFGPGTRLTVL.

This clonotype was seen more than once but under ten times. This chain connects TRBV18 to TRBJ2-1; maybe TRBD2 (6 bases). The CDR3 has 16 amino acids. Germline V CDR1 and CDR2: KGHSH, LQKENI. The V and J ends lost 1 base and 9 bases respectively, with 19 bases between them. The CDR3 DNA sequence: TGTGCCAGCTCACCACAAACAGGCGGGGCTCGCGGTGAGCAGTTCTTC. Translating it yields CASSPQTGGARGEQFF.

This chain links TRBV6-2 or TRBV6-3 with TRBJ1-2, with D possibly matching TRBD1 (6 bases). The V end was cut by 0 bases, the J end by 4 bases, with 12 bases between. The CDR3 is 15 amino acids. CDR1 is MNHEY and CDR2 is SVGEGT in the germline V gene. CDR3 amino acids: CASSYSAGEFYGYTF. As DNA, the CDR3 is TGTGCCAGCAGTTACTCGGCAGGGGAATTCTATGGCTACACCTTC.

Many counts were recorded for this clonotype. The J gene is TRBJ2-2, the V gene TRBV3-1, with D possibly being TRBD2 (6 bases). Germline CDR1 is LGHDT and CDR2 is YNNKEL (reference sequence). The CDR3 length is 16 residues. The V gene lost 0 bases and the J gene lost 1 base, with 9 bases spanning the gap. CDR3 in DNA: TGTGCCAGCAGCCAAGATGCGGGGTGGAACACCGGGGAGCTGTTTTTT. Translating gives CASSQDAGWNTGELFF.

The table lists this clonotype with a few counts. The chain has TRBV7-9 and TRBJ2-5; no firm D call. V lost 1 base and J 3 bases, leaving 6 bases between the germline ends. The CDR3 length is 13 residues. Germline CDR1 is SEHNR and CDR2 is FQNEAQ (reference sequence). The CDR3 region has the DNA TGTGCCAGCAGCTTAGAAATTGAAGAGACCCAGTACTTC. It yields the protein CASSLEIEETQYF.

This clonotype was detected many times. This chain joins TRBV20-1 and TRBJ1-6, with D unresolved. The V gene lost 6 bases and the J gene lost 7 bases, with 19 bases spanning the gap. Germline CDR1 reads DFQATT; CDR2 reads SNEGSKA (reference sequence). The CDR3 runs to 15 residues. For the CDR3, the DNA is TGCAGTGCCCCCCCGGAGCCCTGGGCCAATTCACCCCTCCACTTT. It encodes CSAPPEPWANSPLHF.

The V gene is TRBV10-2, the J gene TRBJ2-1, with 8 bases aligning to TRBD2. The V and J ends lost 5 bases and 7 bases, in that order; junction bases with no gene match: 10. CDR1 and CDR2 from the germline V gene are WSHSY and SAAADI. The CDR3 spans 15 residues. CDR3 loop: CASSLSGGPRNEQFF. The CDR3 DNA reads as TGCGCCAGCAGTTTGTCGGGAGGGCCCCGGAATGAGCAGTTCTTC.

The rearrangement uses TRBV7-2 and TRBJ1-4; the D gene is possibly TRBD1 (5 bases). The CDR3 runs 15 residues. Trimming removed 5 bases at V and 8 bases at J, with 18 bases between. Per the germline V gene, CDR1 is SGHTA and CDR2 is FQGNSA. In DNA form, the CDR3 reads TGTGCCAGCAGCCACTCCCCCGGGACGGGCGAAAAACTGTTTTTT. Amino acid sequence: CASSHSPGTGEKLFF. Full variable domain (rest looked up from reference TRBV7-2 and TRBJ1-4): GAGVSQSPSNKVTEKGKDVELRCDPISGHTALYWYRQSLGQGLEFLIYFQGNSAPDKSGLPSDRFSAERTGGSVSTLTIQRTQQEDSAVYLCASSHSPGTGEKLFFGSGTQLSVL.

This clonotype was picked up many times. In nucleotides, the CDR3 is TGCGCCAGCAGATTTCACAACTCCTACGAGCAGTACTTC. Protein product: CASRFHNSYEQYF. The chain carries TRBV5-1 and TRBJ2-7; D is uncertain. V lost 5 bases, J lost 0 bases, and 9 bases lay in between. This CDR3 region has 13 residues. Germline-derived CDR1 and CDR2 are SGHRS and YFSETQ. Complete variable domain (other parts from reference TRBV5-1 and TRBJ2-7): KAGVTQTPRYLIKTRGQQVTLSCSPISGHRSVSWYQQTPGQGLQFLFEYFSETQRNKGNFPGRFSGRQFSNSRSEMNVSTLELGDSALYLCASRFHNSYEQYFGPGTRLTVT.

At least ten counts were recorded for this clonotype. The V call is TRBV7-9, the J call TRBJ2-7, with a tentative D call TRBD2 (6 bases). There are 15 residues in the CDR3. The V end lost 5 bases, the J end lost 2 bases, and 16 bases lay between the germline ends. The germline CDR1 and CDR2 sequences are SEHNR and FQNEAQ (reference sequence). CDR3 region: CASSNRVSGTYEQYF. Here the CDR3 DNA reads TGTGCCAGCAGCAACCGGGTTAGCGGAACCTACGAGCAGTACTTC.